This T cell receptor beta chain was identified in a study of T-cell memory formation after mild COVID-19. Trimming cost V 6 bases and J 2 bases; bases outside gene matches: 6. Germline V lookup: CDR1 SGHVS, CDR2 FNYEAQ. The CDR3 runs to 15 residues. TCRdb ran MiXCR on the 5' RACE reads and lists one entry per CDR3 protein. The data contain some 65,000 distinct CDR3 sequences, 16% of them singletons. The origin of this receptor is an adult woman who had mild COVID-19 (a few samples of this study predate the infection). Cell type and time point are not known. Material: PBMCs or a T cell subset sorted from them (not recorded which). The rearrangement uses TRBV7-6 and TRBJ2-5, with 10 positions matching TRBD2. This CDR3 is CASRNRAGGQETQYF. CDR3 DNA sequence: TGTGCCAGCAGGAATCGAGCGGGAGGGCAAGAGACCCAGTACTTC.